The 23 T cell receptor beta chains below were found in one sample sequenced in a study of cytomegalovirus exposure and HLA in healthy donors. The study ran its PCR with 60 Vbeta and 13 Jbeta primers. Clones were sequenced by immunoSEQ multiplex PCR, and TCRdb holds only the in-frame ones, with some missing. This table has about 180,000 clones, 77% appearing once. Sequenced sample: PBMCs. The receptors shown here come from a woman aged 55-69 years in good health and CMV-seropositive.

This clone was counted only a few times. DNA of the CDR3: TGCGCCAGCAGTCCTCAATCCCCCCGACAGGAAGCTAACTATGGCTACACCTTC. Translating it yields CASSPQSPRQEANYGYTF. The chain links TRBV23-1 to TRBJ1-2; D perhaps matches TRBD1 (6 bases). TRBV23-1 is assigned to the ORF class and has an uncertain function. The CDR3 is 18 residues long. V was cut by 4 bases and J by 0 bases, with 21 bases left in between.

The J gene is TRBJ2-5, the V gene TRBV14; 8 bases align to TRBD2. The CDR3 consists of 12 residues. Trimming at V came to 4 bases and at J to 10 bases, leaving 5 bases not matched to a gene. Germline loops: CDR1 SGHDN, CDR2 FVKESK. The CDR3 DNA follows: TGTGCCAGCAGCCCCCGGGGGGGGTACCAGTACTTC. Translation: CASSPRGGYQYF.

About this clone: The germline gene is not matched at one end of the junction; a read error may be the cause. The chain employs TRBV4-2 and TRBJ2-6, with D possibly TRBD1 on 5 matching bases. The CDR3 length is 16 residues. CDR1 and CDR2 from the germline V gene are LGHNA and YNFKEQ. CDR3 coding DNA: TGTGCCAGCAGCCAAGAACACCTCTCTGGGGCCAACGGCCTGACTTTC. Translation: CASSQEHLSGANGLTF.

The chain joins TRBV7-3 to TRBJ2-1; 10 positions agree with TRBD2. Germline V lookup: CDR1 SGHTA, CDR2 FQGTGA. V dropped 3 bases and J dropped 3; count of bases not matched to a gene: 11. CDR3 size: 18 residues. CDR3 bases: TGTGCCAGCAGCTTTCAACCAAGGACTAGCGGCTTCTACAATGAGCAGTTCTTC. The encoded protein is CASSFQPRTSGFYNEQFF.

The table lists this clone with a count of one. An end of the junction does not agree with germline; a read error may underlie this. The chain recombines TRBV5-1 with TRBJ2-4; unclear D gene. Germline-derived CDR1 and CDR2 are SGHRS and YFSETQ. The CDR3 is 14 residues long. The CDR3 loop is CASSLGEAKNSQYF. CDR3 nucleotides: TGCGCCAGCAGCTTGGGAGAAGCCAAAAACAGTCAGTACTTC.

This clone occurred a few times. This sample includes further DNA sequences coding for the same CDR3. The rearrangement uses TRBV7-2 and TRBJ2-7; D not resolved. Trimming shortened V by 1 base and J by 3 bases, and 7 bases separated the two germline ends. Germline values: CDR1 SGHTA, CDR2 FQGNSA. The CDR3 sequence is 13 residues long. Here the CDR3 reads CASSLVSSYEQYF. Written as DNA, the CDR3 is TGTGCCAGCAGCTTAGTTAGCAGCTACGAGCAGTACTTC.

The chain is built from TRBV30 and TRBJ2-3; TRBD2 agrees at 9 bases. This CDR3 is built from 14 residues. Losses at the gene ends were 4 bases for V and 2 bases for J; bases not matched to a gene: 4. CDR1 is GTSNPN and CDR2 is SVGIG in the germline V gene (reference sequence). The CDR3, as DNA: TGTGCCTGGACCCCGGGACTAGCCACAGATACGCAGTATTTT. Translation: CAWTPGLATDTQYF.

The J gene is TRBJ2-5, the V gene TRBV5-1; 8 bases align to TRBD2. V shed 4 bases, J shed 5 bases, and the junction held 7 bases outside the gene matches. The CDR3 has 14 residues. Per germline, CDR1 SGHRS and CDR2 YFSETQ. The CDR3 is CASSTGLGVETQYF. CDR3 DNA: TGCGCCAGCAGCACGGGACTAGGGGTGGAGACCCAGTACTTC.

This sequence joins TRBV19 and TRBJ2-3, with D possibly being TRBD2 (6 bases). Per germline, CDR1 LNHDA and CDR2 SQIVND (reference sequence). CDR3 size: 15 residues. V gave up 6 bases and J gave up 4 bases, with 17 bases separating them. The CDR3 DNA reads TGTGCCAGTAGCCCATACTCGGGGGAGGCAGATACGCAGTATTTT. This codes for CASSPYSGEADTQYF. The full variable domain, in which reference TRBV19 and TRBJ2-3 provide the parts outside the CDR3, is DGGITQSPKYLFRKEGQNVTLSCEQNLNHDAMYWYRQDPGQGLRLIYYSQIVNDFQKGDIAEGYSVSREKKESFPLTVTSAQKNPTAFYLCASSPYSGEADTQYFGPGTRLTVL.

CDR3 sequence reads: CASSFGSRQGHTEAFF. The CDR3 DNA reads TGTGCCAGCAGCTTCGGGTCGCGCCAGGGCCACACTGAAGCTTTCTTT. The gene calls are TRBV5-4 and TRBJ1-1, with D perhaps matching TRBD1 (5 bases). The CDR3 runs to 16 residues. CDR1 and CDR2 from the germline V gene are SGHNT and YYREEE (reference sequence). The V end was cut by 2 bases, the J end by 3 bases, with 17 bases between.

The rearrangement links TRBV9 to TRBJ1-1, with 8 bases identical to TRBD1. The CDR3 totals 14 residues. Germline CDR1 reads SGDLS; CDR2 reads YYNGEE. Trimming at V came to 2 bases and at J to 4 bases, leaving 4 bases not matched to a gene. DNA for the CDR3: TGTGCCAGCAGCGTTGGACAGGGCGGCACTGAAGCTTTCTTT. Its protein is CASSVGQGGTEAFF.

This chain joins TRBV25-1 and TRBJ1-1, with D possibly TRBD1 on 5 matching bases. This CDR3 spans 12 amino acids. V was cut by 1 base and J by 8 bases, with 8 bases left in between. Germline V lookup: CDR1 MGHDK, CDR2 SYGVNS. CDR3 nucleotide sequence: TGTGCCAGCAGTGAATCTCACAGGGAAGCTTTCTTT. Its protein product is CASSESHREAFF.

This CDR3 reads CASSPQGSNTEAFF. The CDR3 DNA is TGTGCCAGCTCACCACAGGGGTCGAACACTGAAGCTTTCTTT. The rearrangement joins TRBV18 to TRBJ1-1; D is possibly TRBD1 (5 bases). The CDR3 covers 14 residues. The germline gives CDR1 KGHSH, CDR2 LQKENI. V was clipped by 1 base and J by 1 base, with 7 bases between them.

The V gene is TRBV6-5, the J gene TRBJ1-2, with TRBD1 identical over 8 bases. The CDR3 extends over 13 amino acids. CDR1 is MNHEY and CDR2 is SVGAGI in the germline V gene. V gave up 6 bases and J gave up 7 bases; unmatched junction bases: 7. The CDR3 protein is CASRKDRVSGYTF. The CDR3 DNA reads as TGTGCCAGCAGAAAGGACAGGGTTAGTGGCTACACCTTC.

The J gene is TRBJ2-7, the V gene TRBV7-2, with 9 bases that match TRBD2. The CDR3 is 15 residues long. Unmatched junction bases numbered 2, after V lost 2 bases and J lost 0 bases. Germline CDR1 reads SGHTA; CDR2 reads FQGNSA. The CDR3, as DNA: TGTGCCAGCAGCTTATTAGCGGGGGACTCCTACGAGCAGTACTTC. This codes for CASSLLAGDSYEQYF.

The chain links TRBV6-1 to TRBJ2-1; 9 nucleotides line up with TRBD1. V shed 1 base and J 7 bases; nucleotides not matched to a gene: 5. Germline V gene sequence: CDR1 MNHNS, CDR2 SASEGT. The CDR3 length is 15 residues. CDR3 amino acids: CASSEGGQGRNEQFF. CDR3 DNA sequence: TGTGCCAGCAGTGAAGGAGGACAGGGGAGGAATGAGCAGTTCTTC.

J is TRBJ1-1 and V is TRBV19, with D possibly TRBD1 on 6 matching bases. V was trimmed by 6 bases and J by 6 bases, leaving 23 bases between them. Per germline, CDR1 LNHDA and CDR2 SQIVND (reference sequence). The CDR3 loop spans 16 amino acids. The chain's CDR3 is CASSIKGGVSGPEAFF. The CDR3 nucleotides read TGTGCCAGTAGCATCAAGGGGGGGGTTTCAGGCCCTGAAGCTTTCTTT.

V usage is TRBV7-8 and J usage is TRBJ2-7; 10 nucleotides match TRBD1. The CDR3 spans 14 residues. The germline gives CDR1 SGHVS, CDR2 FQNEAQ. The junction had 4 bases not matched to a gene; V was cut back by 5 bases and J by 3 bases. CDR3 loop: CASSTGQGNYEQYF. CDR3 DNA: TGTGCCAGCAGCACGGGACAGGGGAACTACGAGCAGTACTTC.

The rearrangement joins TRBV7-2 to TRBJ2-2; D is possibly TRBD2 (7 bases). V gave up 11 bases and J gave up 3 bases, with 16 bases separating them. Per germline, CDR1 SGHTA and CDR2 FQGNSA. This CDR3 has 14 residues. CDR3 DNA: TGTGCCTGGAGGGGGGGGATCCACACCGGGGAGCTGTTTTTT. Translation gives CAWRGGIHTGELFF.

The chain combines TRBV5-5 with TRBJ2-7; the match to TRBD1 covers 7 bases. CDR1 and CDR2 (germline): SGHKS, YYEKEE (reference sequence). The CDR3 is 14 amino acids. V dropped 4 bases and J dropped 2; count of bases not matched to a gene: 6. The CDR3 loop is CASSPDRVPYEQYF. CDR3 nucleotide sequence: TGTGCCAGCAGCCCTGACAGGGTCCCCTACGAGCAGTACTTC.

The chain carries TRBV19 and TRBJ2-1, with unresolved D. The germline V gene encodes CDR1 LNHDA and CDR2 SQIVND (reference sequence). The CDR3 length is 14 residues. The V end was cut by 4 bases, the J end by 4 bases, with 11 bases between. This CDR3 reads CASSTRGNYNEQFF. The CDR3 DNA sequence: TGTGCCAGTAGTACAAGAGGCAATTACAATGAGCAGTTCTTC.

The rearrangement joins TRBV5-1 to TRBJ2-5, with 10 bases matching TRBD2. J gave up 4 bases and V 0 bases, and 6 bases lay outside the gene matches. The CDR3 has 16 amino acids. Germline V lookup: CDR1 SGHRS, CDR2 YFSETQ. The DNA of the CDR3 is TGCGCCAGCAGCTTGGAGGCTAGCGGGAGTTCAGAGACCCAGTACTTC. Its translation: CASSLEASGSSETQYF. The entire variable domain, with the rest obtained from reference TRBV5-1 and TRBJ2-5, is as follows: KAGVTQTPRYLIKTRGQQVTLSCSPISGHRSVSWYQQTPGQGLQFLFEYFSETQRNKGNFPGRFSGRQFSNSRSEMNVSTLELGDSALYLCASSLEASGSSETQYFGPGTRLLVL.

This clone was seen only once. The V and J genes are TRBV6-1 and TRBJ1-5; TRBD1 matches 10 bases. The CDR3 length is 16 residues. Germline V gives CDR1 MNHNS, CDR2 SASEGT. The trim removed 3 bases at V and 6 bases at J, leaving 8 bases unmatched. Written as DNA, the CDR3 is TGTGCCAGCAGTGATCCGACAGGGGGCTCGAGTCAGCCCCAGCATTTT. This translates into CASSDPTGGSSQPQHF.